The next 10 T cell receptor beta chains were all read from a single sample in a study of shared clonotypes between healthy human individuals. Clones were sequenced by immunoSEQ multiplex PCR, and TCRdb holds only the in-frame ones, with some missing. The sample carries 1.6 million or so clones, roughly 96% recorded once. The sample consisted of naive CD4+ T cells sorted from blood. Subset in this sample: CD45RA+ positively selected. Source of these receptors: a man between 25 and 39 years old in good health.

CDR3 sequence reads: CASSQDAQRRGNTIYF. The DNA of the CDR3 is TGTGCCAGCAGCCAAGACGCTCAACGGCGTGGAAACACCATATATTTT. This chain links TRBV14 with TRBJ1-3, with no clear D. Looked up from germline, CDR1 is SGHDN and CDR2 is FVKESK. V was clipped by 0 bases and J by 3 bases, with 12 bases between them. This CDR3 region has 16 residues.

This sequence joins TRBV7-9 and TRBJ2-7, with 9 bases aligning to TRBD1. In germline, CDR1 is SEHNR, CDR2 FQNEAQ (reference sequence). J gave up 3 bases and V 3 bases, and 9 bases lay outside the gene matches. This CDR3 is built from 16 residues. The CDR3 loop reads CASSFPPGGQGYEQYF. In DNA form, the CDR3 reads TGTGCCAGCAGCTTCCCTCCAGGGGGACAGGGCTACGAGCAGTACTTC.

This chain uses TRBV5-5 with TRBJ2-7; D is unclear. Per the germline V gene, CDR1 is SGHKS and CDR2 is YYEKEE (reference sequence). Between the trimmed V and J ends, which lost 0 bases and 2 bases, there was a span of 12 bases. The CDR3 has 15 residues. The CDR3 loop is CASSLAHGLAYEQYF. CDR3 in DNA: TGTGCCAGCAGCTTGGCCCATGGATTAGCCTACGAGCAGTACTTC.

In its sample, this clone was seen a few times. In DNA form, the CDR3 reads TGTGCCAGCAGCTTTACAGGGGGGGACGAGCAGTACTTC. As protein: CASSFTGGDEQYF. The V and J genes are TRBV7-6 and TRBJ2-7, with a tentative D call TRBD1 (8 bases). V was shortened by 3 bases and J by 5 bases, with 11 bases between the two germline ends. Germline-derived CDR1 and CDR2 are SGHVS and FNYEAQ. The CDR3 is 13 residues long.

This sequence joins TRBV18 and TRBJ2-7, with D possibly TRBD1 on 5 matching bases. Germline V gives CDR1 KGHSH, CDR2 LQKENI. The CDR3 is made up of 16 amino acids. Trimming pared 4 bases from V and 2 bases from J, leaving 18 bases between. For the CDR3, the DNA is TGTGCCAGCTCACAGAGTCAGGGTGGGCTAGCCTACGAGCAGTACTTC. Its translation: CASSQSQGGLAYEQYF. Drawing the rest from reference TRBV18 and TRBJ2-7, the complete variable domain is NAGVMQNPRHLVRRRGQEARLRCSPMKGHSHVYWYRQLPEEGLKFMVYLQKENIIDESGMPKERFSAEFPKEGPSILRIQQVVRGDSAAYFCASSQSQGGLAYEQYFGPGTRLTVT.

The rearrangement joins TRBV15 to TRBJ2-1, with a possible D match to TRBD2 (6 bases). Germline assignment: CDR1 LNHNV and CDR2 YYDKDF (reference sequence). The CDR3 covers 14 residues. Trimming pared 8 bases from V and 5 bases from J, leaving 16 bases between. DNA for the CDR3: TGTGCCACCTTGCCGACTAGGCAGAACAATGAGCAGTTCTTC. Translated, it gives CATLPTRQNNEQFF.

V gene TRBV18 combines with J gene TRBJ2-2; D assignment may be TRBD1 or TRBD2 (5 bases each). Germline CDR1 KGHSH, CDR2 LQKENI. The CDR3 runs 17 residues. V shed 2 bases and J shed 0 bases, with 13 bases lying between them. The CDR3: CASSPLWGKSNTGELFF. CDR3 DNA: TGTGCCAGCTCACCATTGTGGGGGAAATCGAACACCGGGGAGCTGTTTTTT.

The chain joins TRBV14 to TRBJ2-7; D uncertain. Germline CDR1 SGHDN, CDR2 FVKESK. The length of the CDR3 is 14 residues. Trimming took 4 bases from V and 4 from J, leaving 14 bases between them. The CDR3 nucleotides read TGTGCCAGCAGCCTTGCCCTTCCGTCTTACGAGCAGTACTTC. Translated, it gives CASSLALPSYEQYF.

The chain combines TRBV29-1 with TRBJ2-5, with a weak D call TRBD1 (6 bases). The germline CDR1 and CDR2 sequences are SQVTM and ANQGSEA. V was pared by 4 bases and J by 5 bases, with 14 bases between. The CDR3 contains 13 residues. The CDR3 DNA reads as TGCAGCGTTGGGAAAGGGGGACGGGAGACCCAGTACTTC. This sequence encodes CSVGKGGRETQYF. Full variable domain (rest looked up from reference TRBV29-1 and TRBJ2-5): SAVISQKPSRDICQRGTSLTIQCQVDSQVTMMFWYRQQPGQSLTLIATANQGSEATYESGFVIDKFPISRPNLTFSTLTVSNMSPEDSSIYLCSVGKGGRETQYFGPGTRLLVL.

CDR3 region: CASSSAPGINQPQHF. Here the CDR3 DNA reads TGTGCCAGCAGTTCTGCCCCAGGGATCAATCAGCCCCAGCATTTT. The chain has TRBV11-2 and TRBJ1-5; the D gene is possibly TRBD1 (5 bases). Trimming took 6 bases from V and 3 from J, leaving 15 bases between them. CDR1 is SGHAT, CDR2 FQNNGV, per germline. This CDR3 spans 15 amino acids.